Listed here are 30 T cell receptor beta chains from one sample, sequenced in a study of cytomegalovirus exposure and HLA in healthy donors. The PCR ran on 60 Vbeta and 13 Jbeta primers. The assay was immunoSEQ multiplex PCR, and TCRdb's table has in-frame clones only and misses some. This sample has some 150,000 clones, with about four fifths found just once. Material: PBMCs. The receptors stem from a man aged 25 to 40 in good health and CMV-seronegative.

The rearrangement joins TRBV14 to TRBJ1-6; weak D call: TRBD1 (5 bases). The CDR3 sequence is 14 residues long. The V gene lost 6 bases and the J gene lost 13 bases, with 19 bases spanning the gap. Germline V lookup: CDR1 SGHDN, CDR2 FVKESK. The CDR3, as DNA: TGTGCCAGCAGTCCAACAGGATCTGCTCTTCCCCTCCACTTT. Translated: CASSPTGSALPLHF.

The CDR3 DNA reads TGTGCCAGCAGCTTTCGGCAGGGGCCGAACACTGAAGCTTTCTTT. As protein: CASSFRQGPNTEAFF. The chain has TRBV7-8 and TRBJ1-1; a weak D match, TRBD1 (6 bases). The CDR3 has 15 amino acids. V was pared by 3 bases and J by 1 base, with 12 bases between. Germline CDR1 reads SGHVS; CDR2 reads FQNEAQ.

V and J are TRBV28 and TRBJ1-3; TRBD1 agrees at 10 bases. V lost 3 bases and J lost 2; bases outside the gene matches: 4. The CDR3 covers 16 residues. Looked up from germline, CDR1 is MDHEN and CDR2 is SYDVKM. CDR3 nucleotide sequence: TGTGCCAGCAGTTTGGACAGGGGGTTAGCTGGAAACACCATATATTTT. It is translated as CASSLDRGLAGNTIYF.

This clone was picked up a small number of times. This chain connects TRBV5-1 to TRBJ1-1; the match to TRBD1 covers 7 bases. Germline CDR1 and CDR2: SGHRS and YFSETQ. The CDR3 sequence is 15 residues long. J gave up 7 bases and V 3 bases, and 12 bases lay outside the gene matches. This CDR3 is CASSWTGGGKNEAFF. The CDR3 region has the DNA TGCGCCAGCAGCTGGACAGGTGGCGGGAAGAATGAAGCTTTCTTT. The full variable domain, in which reference TRBV5-1 and TRBJ1-1 provide the parts outside the CDR3, is KAGVTQTPRYLIKTRGQQVTLSCSPISGHRSVSWYQQTPGQGLQFLFEYFSETQRNKGNFPGRFSGRQFSNSRSEMNVSTLELGDSALYLCASSWTGGGKNEAFFGQGTRLTVV.

The V call is TRBV11-2, the J call TRBJ1-1, with D possibly matching TRBD1 (5 bases). Trimming took 2 bases from V and 7 from J, leaving 17 bases between them. In germline, CDR1 is SGHAT, CDR2 FQNNGV. This CDR3 spans 15 amino acids. The DNA of the CDR3 is TGTGCCAGCAGCTTATCTCCGAACGGGGGTTATGAAGCTTTCTTT. This sequence encodes CASSLSPNGGYEAFF.

CDR3 DNA: TGTGCCAGCTCACCCACAGGGGGCGAGCAGTACTTC. Its protein product is CASSPTGGEQYF. This chain links TRBV18 with TRBJ2-7, with 8 bases aligning to TRBD1. Germline lookup yields CDR1 KGHSH and CDR2 LQKENI. This CDR3 has 12 amino acids. Unmatched junction bases numbered 1, after V lost 3 bases and J lost 6 bases.

This chain joins TRBV11-3 and TRBJ1-1; TRBD1 matches at 8 bases. Unmatched junction bases numbered 1, after V lost 0 bases and J lost 1 base. The CDR3 runs 15 residues. CDR1 is SGHNT and CDR2 is YENEEA in the germline V gene. The CDR3 loop is CASSLDGTGNTEAFF. The CDR3 coding sequence is TGTGCCAGCAGCTTAGACGGGACAGGGAACACTGAAGCTTTCTTT. The full variable domain, rest sourced from reference TRBV11-3 and TRBJ1-1, is EAGVVQSPRYKIIEKKQPVAFWCNPISGHNTLYWYLQNLGQGPELLIRYENEEAVDDSQLPKDRFSAERLKGVDSTLKIQPAELGDSAVYLCASSLDGTGNTEAFFGQGTRLTVV.

This clone was seen more than once but under ten times. V gene TRBV6-1 combines with J gene TRBJ2-3; D gene ambiguous. There are 12 residues in the CDR3. Trimming shortened V by 6 bases and J by 0 bases, and 4 bases separated the two germline ends. CDR1 is MNHNS and CDR2 is SASEGT in the germline V gene. CDR3 DNA: TGTGCCAGCAGCATGAGCACAGATACGCAGTATTTT. The encoded protein is CASSMSTDTQYF.

The chain uses TRBV5-1 and TRBJ2-3; 9 positions agree with TRBD2. V lost 3 bases and J lost 2; bases outside the gene matches: 7. CDR3 length equals 16 residues. CDR1 and CDR2 (germline): SGHRS, YFSETQ. This CDR3 is CASSSSGIGFTDTQYF. In DNA, the CDR3 is TGCGCCAGCAGCTCTAGCGGGATCGGGTTCACAGATACGCAGTATTTT.

J is TRBJ1-1 and V is TRBV28; tentative D call: TRBD1 (5 bases). Germline V gene data show CDR1 as MDHEN and CDR2 as SYDVKM. The CDR3 is 16 residues long. V was cut by 6 bases and J by 4 bases, with 21 bases left in between. The CDR3 reads CASRGGRGEKGTEAFF. DNA for the CDR3: TGTGCCAGCAGGGGGGGACGGGGAGAGAAAGGCACTGAAGCTTTCTTT. Using reference TRBV28 and TRBJ1-1 for the parts outside the CDR3, the full variable domain is DVKVTQSSRYLVKRTGEKVFLECVQDMDHENMFWYRQDPGLGLRLIYFSYDVKMKEKGDIPEGYSVSREKKERFSLILESASTNQTSMYLCASRGGRGEKGTEAFFGQGTRLTVV.

The V call is TRBV10-1, the J call TRBJ1-4, with 7 nucleotides matching TRBD1. This CDR3 region has 17 residues. In germline, CDR1 is WNHNN, CDR2 SYGVQD (reference sequence). Trimming at V came to 1 base and at J to 5 bases, leaving 10 bases not matched to a gene. The CDR3 DNA reads as TGCGCCAGCAGTGAGTTAAATTTGGGGGACAGAAATGAAAAACTGTTTTTT. This codes for CASSELNLGDRNEKLFF.

This clone was recorded a few times. The rearrangement joins TRBV19 to TRBJ1-2; D unclear. CDR1 LNHDA and CDR2 SQIVND come from the germline V gene (reference sequence). V was trimmed by 0 bases and J by 5 bases, leaving 10 bases between them. This CDR3 is built from 14 residues. The CDR3 is CASSIDLRVYGYTF. CDR3 DNA: TGTGCCAGTAGTATAGATCTGCGGGTGTATGGCTACACCTTC.

The CDR3 nucleotides read TGTGCCAGTTCCTCGGAGACAGGAAGGATTTCAGATACGCAGTATTTT. It yields the protein CASSSETGRISDTQYF. The rearrangement uses TRBV19 and TRBJ2-3, with D perhaps matching TRBD1 (6 bases). The ends were cut back, 8 bases at V and 4 bases at J, with 22 bases in the middle. The CDR3 covers 16 residues. Germline V lookup: CDR1 LNHDA, CDR2 SQIVND (reference sequence).

This chain joins TRBV10-3 and TRBJ2-7; 7 bases are a match to TRBD2. The CDR3 covers 17 residues. CDR1 and CDR2 from the germline V gene are ENHRY and SYGVKD. V was pared by 0 bases and J by 0 bases, with 8 bases of the junction left unmatched. CDR3 in amino acids: CAISESASGIHSYEQYF. The CDR3 bases are TGTGCCATCAGTGAGTCTGCTAGCGGAATCCACTCCTACGAGCAGTACTTC.

This clone was observed once. This chain links TRBV7-3 with TRBJ2-3; 12 bases are a match to TRBD2. Germline V gene lookup returns CDR1 SGHTA and CDR2 FQGTGA. The CDR3 totals 17 residues. V shed 3 bases and J 0 bases; nucleotides not matched to a gene: 4. As DNA, the CDR3 is TGTGCCAGCAGCTTGGGACTAGCGGGCCCGAGCACAGATACGCAGTATTTT. Encoded protein: CASSLGLAGPSTDTQYF.

The chain couples TRBV5-4 to TRBJ2-7; weak D call: TRBD2 (6 bases). CDR1 is SGHNT and CDR2 is YYREEE in the germline V gene (reference sequence). Trimming stripped 4 bases from V and 0 bases from J, with 11 bases between. The CDR3 loop spans 14 amino acids. CDR3 loop: CASSSARGSYEQYF. The CDR3 region has the DNA TGTGCCAGCAGCAGCGCGCGGGGCTCCTACGAGCAGTACTTC.

The chain links TRBV27 to TRBJ2-3; D unclear. CDR1 is MNHEY and CDR2 is SMNVEV in the germline V gene (reference sequence). V shed 2 bases and J shed 5 bases, with 11 bases lying between them. This CDR3 contains 14 residues. CDR3 sequence reads: CASSLTDTRDTQYF. The CDR3 DNA follows: TGTGCCAGCAGTTTAACCGACACCCGAGATACGCAGTATTTT.

This sequence joins TRBV12-5 and TRBJ2-2; 7 bases fit TRBD1. Germline-derived CDR1 and CDR2 are LGHNT and FRNRAP. J gave up 0 bases and V 5 bases, and 3 bases lay outside the gene matches. This CDR3 has 15 residues. The CDR3 nucleotides read TGTGCTAGTGGTAGGGGGACAGCGAACACCGGGGAGCTGTTTTTT. Protein sequence: CASGRGTANTGELFF.

This clone was counted once. This chain links TRBV6-1 with TRBJ2-5; D might be TRBD1 (6 bases). V lost 4 bases to trimming and J lost 2 bases, with 14 bases between them. This CDR3 is built from 15 residues. Germline CDR1 reads MNHNS; CDR2 reads SASEGT. CDR3: CASSVSGTRQETQYF. CDR3 in DNA: TGTGCCAGCAGTGTATCCGGGACACGGCAAGAGACCCAGTACTTC.

This clone was seen ten or more times. The chain combines TRBV25-1 with TRBJ2-3; 9 bases match TRBD1. Germline loops: CDR1 MGHDK, CDR2 SYGVNS. The trim removed 6 bases at V and 6 bases at J, leaving 13 bases unmatched. The CDR3 length is 16 residues. The CDR3 sequence is CASSVPGQGITDTQYF. The CDR3 DNA reads as TGTGCCAGCAGCGTACCGGGACAGGGAATTACGGATACGCAGTATTTT. Combining the CDR3 with reference TRBV25-1 and TRBJ2-3 gives the whole variable domain EADIYQTPRYLVIGTGKKITLECSQTMGHDKMYWYQQDPGMELHLIHYSYGVNSTEKGDLSSESTVSRIRTEHFPLTLESARPSHTSQYLCASSVPGQGITDTQYFGPGTRLTVL.

The V gene is TRBV28, the J gene TRBJ1-1, with 9 nucleotides matching TRBD1. J lost 3 bases, V lost 7 bases, and 9 bases had no gene match. Germline V gives CDR1 MDHEN, CDR2 SYDVKM. The CDR3 is 15 amino acids. The CDR3 loop reads CASTPGTGSYTEAFF. CDR3 bases: TGTGCCAGCACCCCCGGGACAGGGTCGTACACTGAAGCTTTCTTT.

The rearrangement uses TRBV5-6 and TRBJ1-1, with TRBD1 matching over 9 bases. The germline V gene has CDR1 SGHDT and CDR2 YYEEEE. CDR3 size: 15 residues. V was clipped by 2 bases and J by 3 bases; unmatched bases: 5. The CDR3 DNA sequence: TGTGCCAGCAGCTTTGGGACAGGGAGTCACACTGAAGCTTTCTTT. This translates into CASSFGTGSHTEAFF.

This clone has only a few counts. The chain recombines TRBV11-2 with TRBJ1-5; 8 nucleotides align to TRBD1. The CDR3 contains 17 residues. Germline CDR1 SGHAT, CDR2 FQNNGV. V gave up 5 bases and J gave up 1 base; unmatched junction bases: 10. CDR3 in DNA: TGTGCCAGCAGCATCTCGACAGGGGACGGAAGCAATCAGCCCCAGCATTTT. It encodes CASSISTGDGSNQPQHF.

CDR3 nucleotides: TGTGCCAGCAGTGATAGGGGAACTACACGGCCCTACGAGCAGTACTTC. Translating gives CASSDRGTTRPYEQYF. This sequence joins TRBV25-1 and TRBJ2-7; D is possibly TRBD1 (5 bases). This CDR3 spans 16 amino acids. V was trimmed by 3 bases and J by 2 bases, leaving 17 bases between them. Germline loops: CDR1 MGHDK, CDR2 SYGVNS.

This chain links TRBV7-9 with TRBJ1-3; possible D gene TRBD1, 5 bases. The V gene lost 3 bases and the J gene lost 3 bases, with 9 bases spanning the gap. The CDR3 runs to 14 residues. Germline V gene sequence: CDR1 SEHNR, CDR2 FQNEAQ (reference sequence). The CDR3 protein is CASSLIQGGNTIYF. For the CDR3, the DNA is TGTGCCAGCAGCTTGATCCAGGGTGGAAACACCATATATTTT. Full variable domain (outside the CDR3, taken from reference TRBV7-9 and TRBJ1-3): DTGVSQNPRHKITKRGQNVTFRCDPISEHNRLYWYRQTLGQGPEFLTYFQNEAQLEKSRLLSDRFSAERPKGSFSTLEIQRTEQGDSAMYLCASSLIQGGNTIYFGEGSWLTVV.

This sequence joins TRBV2 and TRBJ2-5, with D maybe TRBD1 (5 bases). V lost 8 bases, J lost 6 bases, and 22 bases lay in between. From germline, CDR1 is SNHLY and CDR2 FYNNEI. CDR3 size: 15 residues. Here the CDR3 DNA reads TGTGCCAGCCGACATGGGGCCGCCCGGATACAGACCCAGTACTTC. Its translation is CASRHGAARIQTQYF.

This clone was seen only a few times. The V gene is TRBV5-1, the J gene TRBJ1-6, with D unresolved. V was trimmed by 0 bases and J by 9 bases, leaving 13 bases between them. CDR3 length: 15 residues. CDR1 and CDR2 (germline): SGHRS, YFSETQ. The CDR3 bases are TGCGCCAGCAGCTTGGAGACACCCATGGGTTCACCCCTCCACTTT. Encoded protein: CASSLETPMGSPLHF.

In DNA, the CDR3 is TGTGCCTGGAGTTCTGGACAGGGGATAACTCTGCGGGGCTACACCTTC. Its protein is CAWSSGQGITLRGYTF. The rearrangement links TRBV30 to TRBJ1-2, with TRBD1 identical over 9 bases. The J segment lost 8 bases and the V segment lost 2 bases, leaving 15 bases of the junction unmatched. Per germline, CDR1 GTSNPN and CDR2 SVGIG (reference sequence). The CDR3 runs to 16 residues.

The chain has TRBV11-2 and TRBJ1-1; weak D call: TRBD1 (6 bases). The V end was cut by 1 base, the J end by 5 bases, with 14 bases between. CDR3 size: 15 residues. Germline V gives CDR1 SGHAT, CDR2 FQNNGV. The CDR3 here is CASSLGDKVWTEAFF. In DNA, the CDR3 is TGTGCCAGCAGCTTAGGGGACAAAGTATGGACTGAAGCTTTCTTT.

The J gene is TRBJ2-3, the V gene TRBV7-3; the match to TRBD2 covers 9 bases. Germline-derived CDR1 and CDR2 are SGHTA and FQGTGA. The CDR3 is 17 residues long. V dropped 4 bases and J dropped 1; count of bases not matched to a gene: 9. CDR3 DNA: TGTGCCAGCAGCTGGGGGACAAGCGGGAGGCGCACAGATACGCAGTATTTT. It translates to CASSWGTSGRRTDTQYF.